This T cell receptor (beta chain) was profiled in a study of blood T cell repertoires in COVID-19. Per the study methods: Reference gene primers were amplified, and this amplification served to estimate nucleated cell counts. The method was immunoSEQ multiplex PCR; TCRdb's version includes in-frame clones alone and lacks a portion of them. That table gives V, J and clone size, and the DNA gave D and trimming. The data show hundreds of thousands of clones, 89% seen once. CDR1 LNHNV and CDR2 YYDKDF come from the germline V gene (reference sequence). The V gene lost 0 bases and the J gene lost 8 bases, with 11 bases spanning the gap. The CDR3 is made up of 14 amino acids. Membership in each cohort depended on participant-reported clinical history. Cohort 3 recovered donors had two negative PCRs, clearance, or symptom resolution.

The receptor's source is a woman in her 40s who had recovered from COVID-19. The chain is built from TRBV15 and TRBJ2-1, with TRBD1 as a possible D gene (5 bases). The specimen was PBMCs or T cells enriched from blood (not recorded which). CDR3 sequence reads: CATSRDGLGDEQFF. The DNA for the CDR3 is TGTGCCACCAGCAGAGATGGCTTAGGGGATGAGCAGTTCTTC.